This T cell receptor beta chain was captured by sequencing in a study of T-cell memory formation after mild COVID-19. The wider study: Largely donor-specific TCR clusters were found. Study conclusions and caveats: Later expanders leaned CD4+, whereas clones that contracted between day 15 and 85 were balanced CD4/CD8. Confirmation was lacking for SARS-CoV-2 specificity of second-wave clones that peaked on day 37.

This clonotype was seen only a few times. What it binds is not known. cDNA libraries for TCR alpha and TCR beta, carrying sample barcodes and UMIs, came from 5'RACE with constant-segment primers. A single record per CDR3 protein comes from TCRdb applying MiXCR to the 5' RACE reads. Here the sample spans about 560,000 distinct CDR3 sequences, roughly 18% being singletons. Trimming removed 7 bases from V and 0 bases from J, with 12 bases in between. There are 14 residues in the CDR3. Germline CDR1 reads LGHNT; CDR2 reads FRNRAP. The chain recombines TRBV12-5 with TRBJ2-5; maybe TRBD2 (6 bases). The specimen sequenced was PBMCs or a T cell subset sorted from them (not recorded which). The receptor's source is an adult woman who had mild COVID-19 (a few samples of this study predate the infection). Cell type and time point are not known. The CDR3 loop is CASEAGSYQETQYF. CDR3 nucleotide sequence: TGTGCTAGTGAGGCGGGGTCGTACCAAGAGACCCAGTACTTC.